One sample yielded the 4 T cell receptor beta chains listed below, sequenced in a study of T cell responses to AZD1222 COVID-19 vaccine. Clones were sequenced by immunoSEQ multiplex PCR, and TCRdb holds only the in-frame ones, with some missing. This table holds 65,000 to 90,000 clones, around nine tenths found once. This material consisted of peripheral blood, taken 28 days after the second AZD1222 dose. These receptors were taken from an adult who received the AZD1222 COVID-19 vaccine.

This clone appeared once. The rearrangement links TRBV10-1 to TRBJ1-2, with D perhaps TRBD1 (6 bases). CDR1 is WNHNN, CDR2 SYGVQD, per germline (reference sequence). Between the trimmed V and J ends, which lost 2 bases and 9 bases, there was a span of 10 bases. There are 12 residues in the CDR3. In nucleotides, the CDR3 is TGCGCCAGCAGTGAGACAGGGTACTGCTACACCTTC. Protein sequence: CASSETGYCYTF.

The sample holds a few counts of this clone. The chain has TRBV29-1 and TRBJ1-2; 8 nucleotides line up with TRBD1. The CDR3 runs to 14 residues. Germline lookup yields CDR1 SQVTM and CDR2 ANQGSEA. Trimming cost V 2 bases and J 6 bases; bases outside gene matches: 8. In DNA form, the CDR3 reads TGCAGCGTTGAAACGACAGGGGTCGCGGATGGCTACACCTTC. It is translated as CSVETTGVADGYTF.

The J gene is TRBJ2-1, the V gene TRBV27, with TRBD2 as a possible D gene (6 bases). CDR3 length: 12 residues. Trimming stripped 5 bases from V and 4 bases from J, with 6 bases between. Germline CDR1 and CDR2: MNHEY and SMNVEV (reference sequence). CDR3 region: CASSAGYNEQFF. The DNA for the CDR3 is TGTGCCAGCAGTGCGGGATACAATGAGCAGTTCTTC.

The rearrangement uses TRBV4-1 and TRBJ1-1, with D uncertain. The CDR3 runs 15 residues. V was clipped by 2 bases and J by 6 bases, with 16 bases between them. In germline, CDR1 is MGHRA, CDR2 YSYEKL. The CDR3 DNA follows: TGCGCCAGCAGCCAACTTGGACCGCTGGACCCTGAAGCTTTCTTT. Amino acid sequence: CASSQLGPLDPEAFF.